Listed below are T cell receptor beta chains from one sample, sequenced in a study of CD4 and CD8 cells across lung adenocarcinoma regions. TCRdb recomputed calls from the PCR reads with MiXCR, one row per CDR3 protein. Among approximately 7,700 distinct CDR3 sequences listed, around 58% were seen once. Source material: CD4+ T cells from the center of a lung tumor. These receptors were obtained from a female donor with lung adenocarcinoma. The CD4 and CD8 labels of this study may be unreliable. Each CDR3 is given with its conserved first and last residue. A D gene is named only where the DNA matches it firmly. The size of a clone is reported for some rows only, either as once, few or many, or as a class for expanded clones.

D,J,size,V,CDR3,DNA
TRBD2,TRBJ2-1,-,TRBV6-4,CASSDSTSGSNEQFF,TGTGCCAGCAGTGACTCGACTAGCGGGAGCAATGAGCAGTTCTTC
-,TRBJ2-7,medium-sized,TRBV6-2/TRBV6-3,CASSRSAGASEQYF,TGTGCCAGCAGCCGTAGCGCCGGGGCCTCCGAGCAGTACTTC
-,TRBJ2-2,-,TRBV25-1,CASSDRGNTGALYF,TGTGCCAGCAGTGATCGGGGGAACACAGGGGCGCTGTATTTT
-,TRBJ2-7,once,TRBV6-1,CASNWMGQVEQYF,TGTGCCAGCAACTGGATGGGGCAGGTCGAGCAGTACTTC
-,TRBJ1-6,medium-sized,TRBV27,CASSFANSPLHF,TGTGCCAGCAGTTTCGCGAATTCACCCCTCCACTTT
-,TRBJ1-1,-,TRBV27,CASSRAPTEAFF,TGTGCCAGCAGCAGAGCCCCCACTGAAGCTTTCTTT
-,TRBJ2-1,-,TRBV6-1,CASSETADKQFF,TGTGCCAGCAGTGAAACGGCTGACAAGCAGTTCTTC
TRBD1,TRBJ2-5,-,TRBV14,CASSQYVGTAQETQYF,TGTGCCAGCAGCCAATATGTAGGGACAGCACAAGAGACCCAGTACTTC
-,TRBJ1-5,many,TRBV28,CASSLRTVNQPQHF,TGTGCCAGCAGTTTAAGGACAGTTAATCAGCCCCAGCATTTT
-,TRBJ2-5,-,TRBV27,CASTNLGRDRKTQYF,TGTGCCAGCACCAACCTGGGCCGTGACCGAAAGACCCAGTACTTC
-,TRBJ2-5,-,TRBV27,CASSARGGGGTETQYF,TGTGCCAGCAGTGCCCGCGGGGGCGGAGGCACAGAGACGCAGTATTTC
-,TRBJ2-7,few,TRBV6-1,CASRVRLRPLIERGLSYEQYF,TGTGCCAGCAGGGTACGGCTTCGTCCCTTAATTGAGCGCGGTTTGTCCTACGAGCAGTACTTC
TRBD2,TRBJ2-7,-,TRBV27,CASSSRVAGAKNTQYF,TGTGCCAGCAGTTCCCGGGTAGCGGGAGCCAAAAATACGCAGTACTTC
TRBD2,TRBJ2-7,medium-sized,TRBV7-9,CASSRTSGSYEQYF,TGTGCCAGCAGCCGGACTAGCGGGAGCTACGAGCAGTACTTC
-,TRBJ1-5,-,TRBV6-5,CASSYDDGQPQHF,TGTGCCAGCAGTTACGATGACGGGCAGCCCCAGCATTTT
-,TRBJ2-3,-,TRBV7-2,CASSLGARDQDTQYF,TGTGCCAGCAGCCTAGGGGCCCGAGACCAAGATACCCAGTATTTT
-,TRBJ2-3,-,TRBV10-3,CAIRLAGDKDTQYF,TGTGCCATCCGACTGGCGGGGGACAAAGACACGCAGTATTTT
-,TRBJ2-1,few,TRBV6-1,CASSEDRARYNEQFF,TGTGCCAGCAGTGAAGACAGGGCGCGATACAATGAGCAGTTCTTC
-,TRBJ2-1,-,TRBV6-5,CASSYDLRGGEQFF,TGTGCCAGCAGTTACGACCTCAGAGGCGGGGAGCAGTTCTTC
-,TRBJ2-7,-,TRBV7-9,CASSLPDGRSSYEQYF,TGTGCCAGCAGCCTCCCCGACGGAAGGTCATCCTACGAGCAGTACTTC
TRBD2,TRBJ2-1,medium-sized,TRBV6-2/TRBV6-3,CASSKSGSVYEQFF,TGTGCCAGCAGTAAAAGCGGGAGCGTCTATGAGCAGTTCTTC
-,TRBJ2-3,-,TRBV10-2,CASSQPQGRFEDTQYF,TGCGCCAGCAGCCAACCACAGGGTCGGTTTGAGGATACGCAGTATTTT
TRBD2,TRBJ2-3,few,TRBV7-2,CASSFLAGLTGGTQYF,TGTGCCAGCAGCTTTCTAGCGGGGCTCACGGGAGGCACGCAGTATTTT
-,TRBJ2-4,-,TRBV10-3,CAGSGGTELGIQYF,TGTGCGGGGAGTGGGGGGACTGAGCTCGGCATTCAGTACTTC
TRBD2,TRBJ2-1,-,TRBV27,CASSPRSGSSYNEQFF,TGTGCCAGCAGTCCTCGCAGCGGGAGCTCCTACAATGAGCAGTTCTTC
-,TRBJ2-4,once,TRBV12-3/TRBV12-4,CGGTGLGAKNIQYF,TGTGGCGGCACGGGGCTGGGAGCCAAAAATATTCAGTACTTC
-,TRBJ2-1,-,TRBV11-3,CASSLGSGQNIQFF,TGTGCCAGCAGCTTAGGAAGCGGGCAAAACATTCAGTTCTTC
-,TRBJ2-1,few,TRBV27,CASSSLGGYFGPAYNEQFF,TGTGCCAGCAGTTCACTCGGGGGTTACTTTGGTCCGGCCTACAATGAGCAGTTCTTC
-,TRBJ2-3,-,TRBV27,CASAGSWAGDTDTQYF,TGTGCCAGCGCGGGGAGCTGGGCGGGTGACACAGATACGCAGTATTTT